The 2 T cell receptor beta chains below come from one sample, sequenced in a study of prognosis after radiotherapy for stage I lung cancer. CDR3 of TCR beta was amplified from genomic DNA via a two-round multiplex PCR. With primers specific to each TRBV and TRBJ gene, the first-round PCR was performed. Each CDR3 protein is one row after TCRdb ran MiXCR on the multiplex PCR reads. The sample carries roughly 15,000 distinct CDR3 sequences, around 15% recorded once. The sequencing here drew on PBMCs, taken before or after stereotactic body radiation therapy (not recorded which). The receptor set was obtained from a donor over 45 with non-small cell lung cancer.

Many counts were recorded for this clonotype. The chain combines TRBV4-3 with TRBJ2-7; D might be TRBD1 or TRBD2, each matching 5 bases. Germline-derived CDR1 and CDR2 are LGHNA and YSLEER. The V end was cut by 0 bases, the J end by 2 bases, with 11 bases between. CDR3 length: 15 amino acids. CDR3 in DNA: TGCGCCAGCAGCCAAGAGAGGGGATCCACCTACGAGCAGTACTTC. It codes for CASSQERGSTYEQYF.

This clonotype came up many times. V gene TRBV30 combines with J gene TRBJ2-5; D uncertain. Germline loops: CDR1 GTSNPN, CDR2 SVGIG (reference sequence). With 0 bases removed from V and 2 bases from J, the gap between germline ends came to 13 bases. The CDR3 spans 15 residues. Written as DNA, the CDR3 is TGTGCCTGGAGTGTTGGTTTGGCTAGTCAAGAGACCCAGTACTTC. Residues: CAWSVGLASQETQYF.